Presented here are 20 T cell receptor beta chains from one specimen sequenced in a study of T cell responses to AZD1222 COVID-19 vaccine. Assay used: immunoSEQ multiplex PCR; TCRdb lists only in-frame clones, some missing. The table shows approximately 100,000 clones, with 93% occurring only once. The material sequenced was peripheral blood, taken on day 0 of AZD1222 vaccination. The receptors derive from an adult in good health.

This rearrangement joins TRBV28 to TRBJ1-5, with D perhaps TRBD1 (5 bases). Germline V gene data show CDR1 as MDHEN and CDR2 as SYDVKM. Trimming took off 6 bases at V and 0 bases at J, with 12 bases between the two ends. The CDR3 extends over 15 amino acids. CDR3 sequence (DNA): TGTGCCAGCAGGCCTACAGGAGTTAGCAATCAGCCCCAGCATTTT. Protein sequence: CASRPTGVSNQPQHF.

V gene TRBV4-1 combines with J gene TRBJ1-2, with 10 bases lining up with TRBD1. Germline CDR1 reads MGHRA; CDR2 reads YSYEKL. V gave up 1 base and J gave up 3 bases; unmatched junction bases: 5. This CDR3 is built from 16 residues. The CDR3 loop is CASSQGRQGADYGYTF. The DNA of the CDR3 is TGCGCCAGCAGCCAAGGGCGACAGGGGGCTGACTATGGCTACACCTTC.

V and J are TRBV13 and TRBJ2-1, with unresolved D. The CDR3 sequence is 12 residues long. Germline V gene lookup returns CDR1 PRHDT and CDR2 FYEKMQ (reference sequence). V dropped 2 bases and J dropped 8 bases, with 7 bases sitting between them. CDR3 loop: CASSLYLDEQFF. The CDR3 region has the DNA TGTGCCAGCAGCTTATACTTGGATGAGCAGTTCTTC.

The V call is TRBV6-1, the J call TRBJ1-5; no firm D call. Looked up from germline, CDR1 is MNHNS and CDR2 is SASEGT. V was clipped by 3 bases and J by 5 bases, with 17 bases between them. The CDR3 is made up of 16 amino acids. The CDR3 is CASSEATLDRDQPQHF. The DNA for the CDR3 is TGTGCCAGCAGTGAGGCGACCCTAGACCGCGATCAGCCCCAGCATTTT.

The chain couples TRBV7-3 to TRBJ2-3, with 12 bases matching TRBD2. This CDR3 is built from 15 residues. Per the germline V gene, CDR1 is SGHTA and CDR2 is FQGTGA. Trimming cost V 5 bases and J 8 bases; bases outside gene matches: 8. This CDR3 reads CASSPGGTSGFTQYF. Written as DNA, the CDR3 is TGTGCCAGCAGCCCCGGGGGGACTAGCGGGTTTACGCAGTATTTT.

The chain carries TRBV9 and TRBJ1-2; TRBD1 agrees at 8 bases. V lost 5 bases to trimming and J lost 4 bases; unmatched junction nucleotides: 10. This CDR3 region has 15 residues. CDR1 and CDR2 (germline): SGDLS, YYNGEE. CDR3 bases: TGTGCCAGCAGAGGAGTCAGGGGGCGGGGCTATGGCTACACCTTC. Protein sequence: CASRGVRGRGYGYTF. Together with reference TRBV9 and TRBJ1-2, the CDR3 gives the full variable domain: DSGVTQTPKHLITATGQRVTLRCSPRSGDLSVYWYQQSLDQGLQFLIQYYNGEERAKGNILERFSAQQFPDLHSELNLSSLELGDSALYFCASRGVRGRGYGYTFGSGTRLTVV.

This clone was observed a single time. The chain combines TRBV3-1 (or the pseudogene TRBV3-2) with TRBJ2-7; a possible D gene is TRBD2 (5 bases). The CDR3 loop spans 16 amino acids. Trimming took off 4 bases at V and 3 bases at J, with 19 bases between the two ends. CDR1 is LGHDT, CDR2 YNNKEL, per germline (reference sequence). CDR3 sequence reads: CASSRGRSEGGYEQYF. The CDR3 DNA follows: TGTGCCAGCAGCCGCGGCCGAAGTGAAGGAGGCTACGAGCAGTACTTC.

This chain uses TRBV5-1 with TRBJ2-7, with 8 nucleotides matching TRBD2. CDR3 length: 15 residues. In germline, CDR1 is SGHRS, CDR2 YFSETQ. V was pared by 4 bases and J by 0 bases, with 6 bases of the junction left unmatched. The CDR3 DNA sequence: TGCGCCAGCAGCATCGGACTAGCAGGCTCCTACGAGCAGTACTTC. It yields the protein CASSIGLAGSYEQYF.

The CDR3 sequence is CAILAASTDTQYF. CDR3 coding DNA: TGTGCCATCCTGGCGGCTAGCACAGATACGCAGTATTTT. The chain recombines TRBV12-3 or TRBV12-4 with TRBJ2-3; the D is unclear. This CDR3 has 13 residues. V was trimmed by 10 bases and J by 0 bases, leaving 11 bases between them.

This chain joins TRBV27 and TRBJ2-2; D may correspond to TRBD1 or TRBD2 (6 bases each). Germline assignment: CDR1 MNHEY and CDR2 SMNVEV (reference sequence). Trimming stripped 8 bases from V and 5 bases from J, with 9 bases between. This CDR3 spans 12 amino acids. This chain's CDR3 is CASLGGTGELFF. In nucleotides, the CDR3 is TGTGCCAGCTTAGGGGGGACCGGGGAGCTGTTTTTT.

This clone has just a few counts. The chain has TRBV2 and TRBJ2-1; 9 bases line up with TRBD2. V was clipped by 4 bases and J by 5 bases; unmatched bases: 18. The CDR3 has 19 residues. Germline CDR1 SNHLY, CDR2 FYNNEI. CDR3 protein: CASSGGSNWGLAADNEQFF. CDR3 DNA: TGTGCCAGCAGTGGGGGGTCTAATTGGGGACTAGCAGCAGACAATGAGCAGTTCTTC.

The rearrangement joins TRBV6-1 to TRBJ2-7; TRBD2 matches 11 bases. The length of the CDR3 is 14 residues. Germline CDR1 and CDR2: MNHNS and SASEGT. The V and J ends lost 1 base and 4 bases, in that order; junction bases with no gene match: 0. The CDR3 DNA reads TGTGCCAGCAGTGAAGGACTAGCGGGATACGAGCAGTACTTC. This gives the protein CASSEGLAGYEQYF.

The chain uses TRBV29-1 and TRBJ1-4; D is uncertain. V was clipped by 2 bases and J by 8 bases, with 12 bases between them. This CDR3 region has 13 residues. Germline-derived CDR1 and CDR2 are SQVTM and ANQGSEA. The CDR3 protein is CSVESGLGEKLFF. The CDR3 region has the DNA TGCAGCGTTGAATCCGGGTTAGGCGAAAAACTGTTTTTT.

This chain joins TRBV10-1 and TRBJ2-1; 11 nucleotides align to TRBD1. The CDR3 is made up of 15 amino acids. The ends lost 5 bases at V and 8 bases at J; junction bases unmatched: 8. Germline assignment: CDR1 WNHNN and CDR2 SYGVQD (reference sequence). For the CDR3, the DNA is TGCGCCAGCAGTCGGACAGGGGGCGCAACCGATGAGCAGTTCTTC. Encoded protein: CASSRTGGATDEQFF.

This clone came up once. CDR3 sequence reads: CASSKPSGINSSYNEQFF. CDR3 coding DNA: TGTGCCAGCAGCAAACCTAGCGGGATTAACAGCTCCTACAATGAGCAGTTCTTC. The chain recombines TRBV21-1 with TRBJ2-1; TRBD2, the table's D call, lacks a check against the DNA. TRBV21-1 is a known pseudogene. The length of the CDR3 is 18 residues.

The V gene is TRBV30, the J gene TRBJ1-6; D may be TRBD1 (6 bases). The CDR3 covers 14 residues. Germline V gene lookup returns CDR1 GTSNPN and CDR2 SVGIG (reference sequence). Deletions cut 2 bases from V and 5 bases from J, with 10 bases between. CDR3 loop: CAWSTGHNNSPLHF. The CDR3 DNA follows: TGTGCCTGGAGTACGGGACATAATAATTCACCCCTCCACTTT. Full variable domain (remainder filled in from reference TRBV30 and TRBJ1-6): SQTIHQWPATLVQPVGSPLSLECTVEGTSNPNLYWYRQAAGRGLQLLFYSVGIGQISSEVPQNLSASRPQDRQFILSSKKLLLSDSGFYLCAWSTGHNNSPLHFGNGTRLTVT.

The chain has TRBV14 and TRBJ2-7; D is unclear. Germline V gene data show CDR1 as SGHDN and CDR2 as FVKESK. This CDR3 has 12 residues. Trimming took off 1 base at V and 4 bases at J, with 5 bases between the two ends. CDR3 residues: CASSQVGYEQYF. CDR3 nucleotide sequence: TGTGCCAGCAGCCAAGTTGGTTACGAGCAGTACTTC.

This clone appeared a few times. The chain employs TRBV5-1 and TRBJ1-2, with D hard to call. Germline V gene lookup returns CDR1 SGHRS and CDR2 YFSETQ. V dropped 3 bases and J dropped 0 bases, with 15 bases sitting between them. CDR3 length: 16 amino acids. The CDR3, as DNA: TGCGCCAGCAGCTCAAATAGCTACACAGCTAACTATGGCTACACCTTC. Translated, it gives CASSSNSYTANYGYTF. Together with reference TRBV5-1 and TRBJ1-2, the CDR3 gives the full variable domain: KAGVTQTPRYLIKTRGQQVTLSCSPISGHRSVSWYQQTPGQGLQFLFEYFSETQRNKGNFPGRFSGRQFSNSRSEMNVSTLELGDSALYLCASSSNSYTANYGYTFGSGTRLTVV.

The V and J genes are TRBV7-2 and TRBJ2-7; D might be TRBD1 (6 bases). There are 14 residues in the CDR3. V was shortened by 5 bases and J by 6 bases, with 17 bases between the two germline ends. Germline V CDR1 and CDR2: SGHTA, FQGNSA. In nucleotides, the CDR3 is TGTGCCAGCAGCCAACAGGGATACACGAGCGAGCAGTACTTC. As protein: CASSQQGYTSEQYF.

CDR3 in DNA: TGTGCCAGCTCACCACGCAATTCGATGGGCAATGAAAAACTGTTTTTT. Residues: CASSPRNSMGNEKLFF. This sequence joins TRBV18 and TRBJ1-4, with D uncertain. The germline gives CDR1 KGHSH, CDR2 LQKENI. The CDR3 extends over 16 amino acids. With 1 base removed from V and 5 bases from J, the gap between germline ends came to 14 bases. Filled out from reference TRBV18 and TRBJ1-4, the complete variable domain reads NAGVMQNPRHLVRRRGQEARLRCSPMKGHSHVYWYRQLPEEGLKFMVYLQKENIIDESGMPKERFSAEFPKEGPSILRIQQVVRGDSAAYFCASSPRNSMGNEKLFFGSGTQLSVL.